Below are 18 T cell receptor beta chains sequenced from a single sample in a study of response to subunit inactivated influenza vaccine. One entry per CDR3 protein, called by TCRdb with MiXCR from the RT-PCR reads. The sample carries hundreds of thousands of distinct CDR3 sequences, less than 10% recorded once. Sequenced material: PBMCs from blood, taken roughly 24 months after vaccination. The receptors were sampled from a man aged 45 to 75 who received an inactivated influenza vaccine.

This clonotype showed up just a few times. The rearrangement joins TRBV29-1 to TRBJ2-7; D may be TRBD1 (6 bases). Germline CDR1 reads SQVTM; CDR2 reads ANQGSEA. There are 12 residues in the CDR3. The V gene lost 4 bases and the J gene lost 2 bases, with 9 bases spanning the gap. CDR3 sequence reads: CSVVGDTYEQYF. The CDR3 DNA sequence: TGCAGCGTTGTTGGGGACACCTACGAGCAGTACTTC.

This clonotype was recorded a few times. This chain links TRBV20-1 with TRBJ2-5, with D possibly TRBD1 on 5 matching bases. Germline CDR1 and CDR2: DFQATT and SNEGSKA (reference sequence). Trimming took 1 base from V and 7 from J, leaving 10 bases between them. The CDR3 sequence is 12 residues long. CDR3 sequence: CSARAGFGTQYF. The CDR3 nucleotides are TGCAGTGCTAGAGCAGGGTTCGGGACCCAGTACTTC.

At least ten counts were recorded for this clonotype. V usage is TRBV12-3 or TRBV12-4 and J usage is TRBJ2-3, with D maybe TRBD2 (5 bases). Between the trimmed V and J ends, which lost 6 bases and 5 bases, there was a span of 12 bases. CDR3 length: 13 amino acids. CDR3 residues: CASSLARGDTQYF. CDR3 in DNA: TGTGCCAGCAGCTTGGCCCGGGGAGATACGCAGTATTTT.

This clonotype was picked up many times. This chain connects TRBV29-1 to TRBJ2-7; D not certain. CDR1 and CDR2 from the germline V gene are SQVTM and ANQGSEA. V dropped 4 bases and J dropped 4 bases, with 8 bases sitting between them. The CDR3 runs 11 residues. CDR3 amino acids: CSVGTVYEQYF. The CDR3 nucleotides read TGCAGCGTTGGGACGGTTTACGAGCAGTACTTC.

The V and J genes are TRBV6-2 or TRBV6-3 and TRBJ2-4; D is perhaps TRBD1 or TRBD2 (5 bases each). This CDR3 has 13 amino acids. Germline V CDR1 and CDR2: MNHEY, SVGEGT. With 6 bases removed from V and 8 bases from J, the gap between germline ends came to 14 bases. DNA for the CDR3: TGTGCCAGCAGGCTACCTGGGGGTGACATTCAGTACTTC. Its translation is CASRLPGGDIQYF.

This clonotype has just a few counts. The V call is TRBV10-3, the J call TRBJ2-5; D is ambiguous. Germline lookup yields CDR1 ENHRY and CDR2 SYGVKD. V lost 4 bases and J 2 bases, leaving 11 bases between the germline ends. The CDR3 spans 14 residues. CDR3 DNA: TGTGCCATCAGTGCGCAGTCTACTCAAGAGACCCAGTACTTC. Protein product: CAISAQSTQETQYF.

This clonotype came up many times. The V gene is TRBV12-3 or TRBV12-4, the J gene TRBJ2-1; 10 bases agree with TRBD2. This CDR3 is built from 15 residues. V lost 3 bases to trimming and J lost 4 bases; unmatched junction nucleotides: 3. The CDR3 spells CASSFVTSGYNEQFF. In nucleotides, the CDR3 is TGTGCCAGCAGTTTTGTGACTAGCGGGTACAATGAGCAGTTCTTC.

This chain uses TRBV10-3 with TRBJ2-1; the match to TRBD2 covers 12 bases. The CDR3 consists of 14 residues. V dropped 10 bases and J dropped 3; count of bases not matched to a gene: 4. In germline, CDR1 is ENHRY, CDR2 SYGVKD. The CDR3 coding sequence is TGTGCCACGCTGACTAGCGGGGGCTACAATGAGCAGTTCTTC. It is translated as CATLTSGGYNEQFF.

This chain links TRBV18 with TRBJ2-1; TRBD2 aligns across 7 bases. Germline CDR1 is KGHSH and CDR2 is LQKENI. This CDR3 spans 16 amino acids. After removal of 4 bases from V and 1 base from J, the junction contained 7 bases not matched to a gene. CDR3 DNA: TGTGCCAGCTCACGCGGACTAGAACGGTCCTACAATGAGCAGTTCTTC. Its protein product is CASSRGLERSYNEQFF.

This rearrangement joins TRBV15 to TRBJ2-5; TRBD1 matches 7 bases. Germline trimming cut 4 bases from V and 2 bases from J; bases unmatched to any gene: 4. The CDR3 runs 14 residues. In germline, CDR1 is LNHNV, CDR2 YYDKDF (reference sequence). Here the CDR3 DNA reads TGTGCCACCAGCAATCGGGACAGACAAGAGACCCAGTACTTC. Translating gives CATSNRDRQETQYF.

The V and J genes are TRBV23-1 and TRBJ2-7; the D gene is possibly TRBD1 (5 bases). Being an ORF, TRBV23-1 has a function that is uncertain. The V gene lost 5 bases and the J gene lost 0 bases, with 20 bases spanning the gap. The length of the CDR3 is 17 residues. In DNA, the CDR3 is TGCGCCAGCAGTTTCCTACGAAGGGGTGAAGTCTCCTACGAGCAGTACTTC. Translating gives CASSFLRRGEVSYEQYF.

This clonotype appeared many times. J is TRBJ2-7 and V is TRBV12-3 or TRBV12-4; D remains unclear. V was clipped by 6 bases and J by 3 bases, with 12 bases between them. The CDR3 is 13 amino acids. The CDR3 DNA reads TGTGCCAGCAGCCCGCGCTATAACTACGAGCAGTACTTC. Residues: CASSPRYNYEQYF.

This chain joins TRBV11-2 and TRBJ2-3; 11 nucleotides match TRBD2. The CDR3 length is 18 residues. V was pared by 1 base and J by 8 bases, with 14 bases of the junction left unmatched. Germline V gene sequence: CDR1 SGHAT, CDR2 FQNNGV. The CDR3 region is CASSLVSGRVTKAGTQYF. The CDR3 DNA reads as TGTGCCAGCAGCTTAGTTAGCGGGAGGGTTACGAAGGCCGGTACGCAGTATTTT.

The genes are TRBV7-9 and TRBJ2-5; D is possibly TRBD2 (6 bases). Trimming removed 6 bases from V and 5 bases from J, with 13 bases in between. The CDR3 sequence is 13 residues long. CDR1 and CDR2 from the germline V gene are SEHNR and FQNEAQ (reference sequence). The CDR3, as DNA: TGTGCCAGCAGGTCCGGGGGTCGGGAGACCCAGTACTTC. Protein product: CASRSGGRETQYF.

This clonotype was counted ten times or more. The chain has TRBV7-2 and TRBJ2-4; D is uncertain. This CDR3 region has 15 residues. Germline lookup yields CDR1 SGHTA and CDR2 FQGNSA. Trimming pared 5 bases from V and 6 bases from J, leaving 17 bases between. This CDR3 reads CASSRSTGSLNIQYF. CDR3 nucleotides: TGTGCCAGCAGCCGGTCGACGGGCAGTTTAAACATTCAGTACTTC.

The chain links TRBV10-3 to TRBJ1-2; unclear D gene. The V end lost 4 bases, the J end lost 4 bases, and 16 bases lay between the germline ends. CDR3 length equals 15 residues. Germline CDR1 reads ENHRY; CDR2 reads SYGVKD. The CDR3 sequence: CAISVAPGAGYGYTF. The DNA of the CDR3 is TGTGCCATCAGTGTAGCGCCGGGAGCCGGCTATGGCTACACCTTC.

V gene TRBV29-1 combines with J gene TRBJ2-7; D gene uncertain. The CDR3 is 11 amino acids. Looked up from germline, CDR1 is SQVTM and CDR2 is ANQGSEA. Trimming took off 5 bases at V and 1 base at J, with 6 bases between the two ends. The chain's CDR3 is CSVKKSYEQYF. The CDR3 nucleotides read TGCAGCGTTAAGAAGTCCTACGAGCAGTACTTC.

This clonotype was detected a few times. This chain connects TRBV11-2 to TRBJ2-5, with 10 bases lining up with TRBD1. Germline CDR1 reads SGHAT; CDR2 reads FQNNGV. The CDR3 has 16 amino acids. V gave up 0 bases and J gave up 13 bases; unmatched junction bases: 14. The CDR3, as DNA: TGTGCCAGCAGCTTAGAAGGTTTTGGACAGGGGGGTTATTCGTACTTC. Its translation is CASSLEGFGQGGYSYF.